Following are 21 T cell receptor beta chains from one sample sequenced in a study of early stage breast cancer tumors. Clones were sequenced by immunoSEQ multiplex PCR, and TCRdb holds only the in-frame ones, with some missing. The sample lists under 20,000 clones; 65% to 85% were seen once. Sequenced sample: blood. The receptor source for this set is a person in their 70s with breast cancer.

In this sample, this clone turned up a few times. V usage is TRBV5-4 and J usage is TRBJ1-5; maybe TRBD1 (5 bases). The CDR3 is 13 residues long. Trimming removed 3 bases from V and 7 bases from J, with 11 bases in between. Germline values: CDR1 SGHNT, CDR2 YYREEE (reference sequence). The DNA of the CDR3 is TGTGCCAGCAGCTCAGGAGGGGAACAGCCCCAGCATTTT. It codes for CASSSGGEQPQHF.

This clone was observed a few times. This chain uses TRBV9 with TRBJ1-2; maybe TRBD1 (6 bases). Trimming cost V 3 bases and J 3 bases, with 12 bases left between them. CDR1 and CDR2 from the germline V gene are SGDLS and YYNGEE. CDR3 length equals 14 residues. As DNA, the CDR3 is TGTGCCAGCAGCGCTGGACAGACTTACTATGGCTACACCTTC. Residues: CASSAGQTYYGYTF.

The V and J genes are TRBV7-9 and TRBJ2-7; D is unresolved. The length of the CDR3 is 12 residues. Trimming took 4 bases from V and 4 from J, leaving 8 bases between them. CDR1 and CDR2 from the germline V gene are SEHNR and FQNEAQ (reference sequence). CDR3 amino acids: CASSSGFYEQYF. The DNA of the CDR3 is TGTGCCAGCAGCTCCGGGTTTTACGAGCAGTACTTC.

The chain employs TRBV5-1 and TRBJ1-2, with TRBD1 matching over 10 bases. Germline V gene sequence: CDR1 SGHRS, CDR2 YFSETQ. This CDR3 has 17 amino acids. V lost 0 bases, J lost 0 bases, and 5 bases stayed unmatched. In DNA, the CDR3 is TGCGCCAGCAGCTTGGGGGGACAGGGGACCTCTAACTATGGCTACACCTTC. It is translated as CASSLGGQGTSNYGYTF.

The V gene is TRBV9, the J gene TRBJ1-2; tentative D call: TRBD1 (6 bases). The V gene's germline CDR1 is SGDLS and CDR2 YYNGEE. The V end lost 6 bases, the J end lost 7 bases, and 13 bases lay between the germline ends. This CDR3 comprises 12 residues. CDR3 loop: CASKSGAGGYTF. CDR3 DNA sequence: TGTGCCAGCAAATCAGGGGCTGGTGGCTACACCTTC.

The chain employs TRBV6-5 and TRBJ2-1, with 10 bases matching TRBD1. Germline CDR1 reads MNHEY; CDR2 reads SVGAGI. CDR3 length: 15 amino acids. Trimming cost V 2 bases and J 3 bases; bases outside gene matches: 1. The CDR3: CASSYRTGGYNEQFF. The CDR3 bases are TGTGCCAGCAGTTACAGGACAGGGGGCTACAATGAGCAGTTCTTC.

V usage is TRBV2 and J usage is TRBJ1-3, with TRBD1 identical over 7 bases. Unmatched junction bases numbered 10, after V lost 8 bases and J lost 0 bases. CDR1 SNHLY and CDR2 FYNNEI come from the germline V gene. This CDR3 has 16 amino acids. Here the CDR3 reads CASGSTGSYSGNTIYF. CDR3 nucleotides: TGTGCCAGCGGTTCGACAGGGTCTTACTCTGGAAACACCATATATTTT.

The chain employs TRBV27 and TRBJ1-1, with a possible D match to TRBD1 (6 bases). This CDR3 is 14 amino acids long. Germline-derived CDR1 and CDR2 are MNHEY and SMNVEV (reference sequence). V was pared by 1 base and J by 3 bases, with 9 bases between. The CDR3: CASSLFRGDTEAFF. The CDR3 DNA sequence: TGTGCCAGCAGTTTATTCAGGGGAGACACTGAAGCTTTCTTT.

The chain recombines TRBV9 with TRBJ2-1; TRBD2 is a possible D gene (7 bases). The CDR3 has 17 residues. Germline V gene lookup returns CDR1 SGDLS and CDR2 YYNGEE. Between the trimmed V and J ends, which lost 3 bases and 0 bases, there was a span of 16 bases. The CDR3 is CASSAGAGVSSYNEQFF. CDR3 DNA: TGTGCCAGCAGCGCGGGGGCGGGGGTAAGCTCCTACAATGAGCAGTTCTTC.

The V and J genes are TRBV5-5 and TRBJ2-2; the D gene is possibly TRBD2 (6 bases). The CDR3 covers 15 residues. V was trimmed by 1 base and J by 3 bases, leaving 10 bases between them. Germline V gene lookup returns CDR1 SGHKS and CDR2 YYEKEE (reference sequence). CDR3 coding DNA: TGTGCCAGCAGCTTGAGGAGGGTCGACACCGGGGAGCTGTTTTTT. Amino acids: CASSLRRVDTGELFF.

This clone was seen a single time. This rearrangement joins TRBV5-8 to TRBJ2-3; tentatively, D is TRBD2 (6 bases). CDR1 and CDR2 (germline): SGHTS, YDEGEE. V lost 0 bases, J lost 1 base, and 6 bases lay in between. The CDR3 consists of 14 residues. Here the CDR3 DNA reads TGTGCCAGCAGCTTGGGCGGGGGCACAGATACGCAGTATTTT. Translating gives CASSLGGGTDTQYF. The entire variable domain, with the rest obtained from reference TRBV5-8 and TRBJ2-3, is as follows: EAGVTQSPTHLIKTRGQQATLRCSPISGHTSVYWYQQALGLGLQFLLWYDEGEERNRGNFPPRFSGRQFPNYSSELNVNALELEDSALYLCASSLGGGTDTQYFGPGTRLTVL.

The V and J genes are TRBV15 and TRBJ1-6; D gene unclear. The CDR3 contains 15 residues. The germline CDR1 and CDR2 sequences are LNHNV and YYDKDF (reference sequence). Trimming took off 0 bases at V and 7 bases at J, with 10 bases between the two ends. The CDR3 coding sequence is TGTGCCACCAGCAGAGATCAGGACTGGAATTCACCCCTCCACTTT. It yields the protein CATSRDQDWNSPLHF.

The gene calls are TRBV4-1 and TRBJ2-2; 9 bases are shared with TRBD1. CDR3 length: 15 residues. With V trimmed by 6 bases and J by 6 bases, 8 bases remained unmatched. Germline V gene sequence: CDR1 MGHRA, CDR2 YSYEKL. CDR3 DNA sequence: TGCGCCAGCAGTTTAGACAGGGGGGGAGCCGGGGAGCTGTTTTTT. This encodes CASSLDRGGAGELFF.

The rearrangement joins TRBV6-5 to TRBJ2-7; TRBD1 aligns across 11 bases. CDR3 length: 14 residues. Losses at the gene ends were 2 bases for V and 4 bases for J; bases not matched to a gene: 1. The germline CDR1 and CDR2 sequences are MNHEY and SVGAGI. The CDR3 reads CASSYGTGGYEQYF. CDR3 DNA sequence: TGTGCCAGCAGTTACGGGACAGGGGGTTACGAGCAGTACTTC.

The chain carries TRBV7-9 and TRBJ1-3; D not certain. V lost 1 base and J lost 3, with 4 bases in between. The CDR3 runs to 13 residues. Germline CDR1 SEHNR, CDR2 FQNEAQ (reference sequence). The chain's CDR3 is CASSLGSGNTIYF. CDR3 bases: TGTGCCAGCAGCTTAGGCAGTGGAAACACCATATATTTT.

The gene calls are TRBV6-6 and TRBJ1-6; maybe TRBD1 (5 bases). CDR1 is MNHNY, CDR2 SVGAGI, per germline (reference sequence). V lost 6 bases to trimming and J lost 7 bases, with 13 bases between them. The CDR3 sequence is 14 residues long. CDR3 region: CASSSIQGNSPLHF. The DNA for the CDR3 is TGTGCCAGCAGCTCCATTCAGGGAAATTCACCCCTCCACTTT.

This clone was seen only once. The chain has TRBV28 and TRBJ1-1, with D maybe TRBD1 (6 bases). The CDR3 is 15 amino acids. Germline CDR1 is MDHEN and CDR2 is SYDVKM. V shed 7 bases and J shed 2 bases, with 17 bases lying between them. The CDR3 DNA follows: TGTGCCAGCAATCTAGGGGGGGTTATAAACACTGAAGCTTTCTTT. Its protein product is CASNLGGVINTEAFF.

J is TRBJ2-5 and V is TRBV12-5, with D possibly being TRBD2 (6 bases). Looked up from germline, CDR1 is LGHNT and CDR2 is FRNRAP. The CDR3 runs to 15 residues. Deletions cut 4 bases from V and 0 bases from J, with 12 bases between. CDR3 loop: CASGYWDSYQETQYF. As DNA, the CDR3 is TGTGCTAGTGGTTACTGGGACTCCTACCAAGAGACCCAGTACTTC.

The V call is TRBV7-3, the J call TRBJ2-3; TRBD2 aligns across 10 bases. Germline V gene lookup returns CDR1 SGHTA and CDR2 FQGTGA. The V segment lost 6 bases and the J segment 4 bases; nucleotides outside the gene matches: 10. The CDR3 has 16 residues. The CDR3: CASSRTSGKGSDTQYF. Written as DNA, the CDR3 is TGTGCCAGCAGTCGGACTAGCGGAAAAGGCTCAGATACGCAGTATTTT.

The genes are TRBV29-1 and TRBJ1-2; 9 bases agree with TRBD1. Germline V lookup: CDR1 SQVTM, CDR2 ANQGSEA. Germline trimming cut 3 bases from V and 5 bases from J; bases unmatched to any gene: 10. The CDR3 is 15 residues long. The CDR3 DNA reads TGCAGCGTTGATGATCGGAACAGGGGGCAATATGGCTACACCTTC. Encoded protein: CSVDDRNRGQYGYTF. Drawing the rest from reference TRBV29-1 and TRBJ1-2, the complete variable domain is SAVISQKPSRDICQRGTSLTIQCQVDSQVTMMFWYRQQPGQSLTLIATANQGSEATYESGFVIDKFPISRPNLTFSTLTVSNMSPEDSSIYLCSVDDRNRGQYGYTFGSGTRLTVV.

The V gene is TRBV30, the J gene TRBJ1-4; unclear D gene. The germline V and J ends were trimmed by 0 bases and 7 bases, with 9 bases remaining between them. The CDR3 is made up of 13 amino acids. Germline loops: CDR1 GTSNPN, CDR2 SVGIG (reference sequence). The CDR3 sequence: CAWSVTEPEKLFF. DNA for the CDR3: TGTGCCTGGAGTGTAACAGAGCCTGAAAAACTGTTTTTT.